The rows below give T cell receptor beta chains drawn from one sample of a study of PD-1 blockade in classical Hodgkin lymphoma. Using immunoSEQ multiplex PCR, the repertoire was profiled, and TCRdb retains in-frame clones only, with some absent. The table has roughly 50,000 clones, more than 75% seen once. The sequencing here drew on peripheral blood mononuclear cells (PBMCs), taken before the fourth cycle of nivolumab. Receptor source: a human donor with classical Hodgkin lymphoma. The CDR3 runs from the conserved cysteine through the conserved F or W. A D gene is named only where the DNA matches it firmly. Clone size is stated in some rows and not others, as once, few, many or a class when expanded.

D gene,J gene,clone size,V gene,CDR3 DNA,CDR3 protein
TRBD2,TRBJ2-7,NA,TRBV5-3,TGTGCCATTGTGGGGCGGGAGGGGACCTACGAGCAGTACTTC,CAIVGREGTYEQYF
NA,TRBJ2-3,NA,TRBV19,TGTGCCAGTAGCGGACAGGCGAGAGCGGGAAGAGCAGATACGCAGTATTTT,CASSGQARAGRADTQYF
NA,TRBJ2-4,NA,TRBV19,TGTGCCAGTAGATCTCCTGAAAACATTCAGTACTTC,CASRSPENIQYF
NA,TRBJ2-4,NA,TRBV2,TGTGCCAGCAGTGCCCAGGACTGGGACATTCAGTACTTC,CASSAQDWDIQYF
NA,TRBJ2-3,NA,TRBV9,TGTGCCAGCAGCGTTAGAGTGACGGAACAGGGCGCAGATACGCAGTATTTT,CASSVRVTEQGADTQYF
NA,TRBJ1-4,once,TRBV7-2,TGTGCCAGCAGCTTAGTAGCCGCAGGAGGGGGGTTTTGGGAAAAACTGTTTTTT,CASSLVAAGGGFWEKLFF
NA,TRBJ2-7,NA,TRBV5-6,TGTGCCAGCAGCCCGGGGAGCGGTCTGAGCTCCTACGAGCAGTACTTC,CASSPGSGLSSYEQYF
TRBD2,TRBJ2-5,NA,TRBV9,TGTGCCAGCAGCTCGCGACTAGCGGGGAGAGAGACCCAGTACTTC,CASSSRLAGRETQYF
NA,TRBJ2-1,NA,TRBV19,TGTGCCAGTAGTATAACCGAGGGCCTCTCCTACAATGAGCAGTTCTTC,CASSITEGLSYNEQFF
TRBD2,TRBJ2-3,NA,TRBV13,TGTGCCAGCAGCTTAGCTTCCCCTATACTAGCGGGAGAATCAGATACGCAGTATTTT,CASSLASPILAGESDTQYF
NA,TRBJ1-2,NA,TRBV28,TGTGCCAGCAGCTCCTCAATTACAGGGCGCTATGGCTACACCTTC,CASSSSITGRYGYTF
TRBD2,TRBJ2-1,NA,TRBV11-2,TGTGCCAGCAGTACAAGCGGGAGGAGCCTGAATGAGCAGTTCTTC,CASSTSGRSLNEQFF
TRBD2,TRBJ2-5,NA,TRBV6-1,TGTGCCATTCTAGCGGTGGCGACCCAGTACTTC,CAILAVATQYF
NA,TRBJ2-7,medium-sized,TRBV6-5,TGTGCCAGCAGCGGAAACGGGTACGAGCAGTACTTC,CASSGNGYEQYF
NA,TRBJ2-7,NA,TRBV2,TGTGCCAGCAGTGAAACCCGTTTAAGTCGGTACGAGCAGTACTTC,CASSETRLSRYEQYF
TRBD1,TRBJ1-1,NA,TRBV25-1,TGTGCCAGCAGTGAGGCCGGGACAGAGAACACTGAAGCTTTCTTT,CASSEAGTENTEAFF
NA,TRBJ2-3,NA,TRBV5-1,TGCGCCAGCAGCCCTGGACCAACCACAGATACGCAGTATTTT,CASSPGPTTDTQYF
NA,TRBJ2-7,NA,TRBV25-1,TGTGCCAGCAGTGAATCCAGACAGCGAGGGCAGTACTTC,CASSESRQRGQYF
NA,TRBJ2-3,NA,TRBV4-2,TGTGCCAGCAGCCAAGAAGTCGGTAACACAGATACGCAGTATTTT,CASSQEVGNTDTQYF
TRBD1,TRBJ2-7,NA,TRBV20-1,TGCAGTGCTAGCCAGGGGGCACGGTACTTC,CSASQGARYF
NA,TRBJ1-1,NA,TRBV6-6,TGTGCCAGCAGTTACTCGGAGAGGGCGGCTTTCTTT,CASSYSERAAFF
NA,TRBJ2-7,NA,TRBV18,TGTGCCAGCTCACCAGGATCAACGTCCCGGCGAGACGAGCAGTACTTC,CASSPGSTSRRDEQYF
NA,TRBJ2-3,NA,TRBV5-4,TGTGCCAGCAACGCCCCAACGGAAGATACGCAGTATTTT,CASNAPTEDTQYF
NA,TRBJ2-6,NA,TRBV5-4,TGTGCCAGCAGCTTTGATGGGTCTGGGGCCAACGTCCTGACTTTC,CASSFDGSGANVLTF
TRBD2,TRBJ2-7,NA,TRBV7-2,TGTGCCAGCAGCTTAGGCCCTAGCGGCGGGGGTTACGAGCAGTACTTC,CASSLGPSGGGYEQYF
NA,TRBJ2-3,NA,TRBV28,TGTGCCAGCAGTCCCCTAGCAGCAGATACGCAGTATTTT,CASSPLAADTQYF
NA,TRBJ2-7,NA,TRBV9,TGTGCCAGCAGCGTAGCTGGGCAGGGGGGCCCCTACGAGCAGTACTTC,CASSVAGQGGPYEQYF
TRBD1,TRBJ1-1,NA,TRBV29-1,TGCAGCGGGGACAGGGGTTCGGGCACTGAAGCTTTCTTT,CSGDRGSGTEAFF
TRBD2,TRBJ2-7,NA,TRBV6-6,TGTGCCACCTCCGGGACTAAGCCTTACGAGCAGTACTTC,CATSGTKPYEQYF
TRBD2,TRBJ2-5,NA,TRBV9,TGTGCCACCCATAGCGGGGAAGAGACCCAGTACTTC,CATHSGEETQYF
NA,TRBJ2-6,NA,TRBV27,TGTGCCAGCAGTCGGAACGCGGGACGCCTTTTCTCTGGGGCCAACGTCCTGACTTTC,CASSRNAGRLFSGANVLTF
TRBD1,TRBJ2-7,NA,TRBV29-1,TGCAGCGTTGATGGACAGGGGGCTCAGGAGCAGTACTTC,CSVDGQGAQEQYF
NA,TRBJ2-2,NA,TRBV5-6,TGTGCCAGCAGCTTGACCTACACCGGGGAGCTGTTTTTT,CASSLTYTGELFF
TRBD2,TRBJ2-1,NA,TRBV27,TGTGCCAGCAGTCTCGCTATCCCGTCCGGGACTAGCGGGACTAGTGAGCAGTTCTTC,CASSLAIPSGTSGTSEQFF
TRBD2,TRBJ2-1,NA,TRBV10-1,TGCGCCAGCAGTGGACCATCAGCGGGATTCTCTCCAAATGAGCAGTTCTTC,CASSGPSAGFSPNEQFF
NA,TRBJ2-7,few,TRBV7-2,TGTGCCAGCAGACCGCCGAGCTCCTACGAGCAGTACTTC,CASRPPSSYEQYF
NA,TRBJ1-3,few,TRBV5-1,TGCGCCAGCAGCCTGAGCTACTCTGGAAACACCATATATTTT,CASSLSYSGNTIYF
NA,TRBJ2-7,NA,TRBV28,TGTGCCAGCAGTTTGGGGCTGAGGGGCTCCTACGAGCAGTACTTC,CASSLGLRGSYEQYF
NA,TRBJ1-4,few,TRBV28,TGTGCCAGCGGCCCGGGGGGCGCGTCTGAAAAACTGTTTTTT,CASGPGGASEKLFF
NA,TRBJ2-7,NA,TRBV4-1,TGCGCCAGCAGCCAAGATATTTTGCAGGTAAACTCCTACGAGCAGTACTTC,CASSQDILQVNSYEQYF
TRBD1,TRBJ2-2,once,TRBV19,TGTGCCAGTAGCATCGACAGGGCCGCGAACACCGGGGAGCTGTTTTTT,CASSIDRAANTGELFF
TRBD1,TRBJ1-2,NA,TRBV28,TGTGCCAGCAGTTCGGGTGGCGGGACAGGGGTCTATGGCTACACCTTC,CASSSGGGTGVYGYTF